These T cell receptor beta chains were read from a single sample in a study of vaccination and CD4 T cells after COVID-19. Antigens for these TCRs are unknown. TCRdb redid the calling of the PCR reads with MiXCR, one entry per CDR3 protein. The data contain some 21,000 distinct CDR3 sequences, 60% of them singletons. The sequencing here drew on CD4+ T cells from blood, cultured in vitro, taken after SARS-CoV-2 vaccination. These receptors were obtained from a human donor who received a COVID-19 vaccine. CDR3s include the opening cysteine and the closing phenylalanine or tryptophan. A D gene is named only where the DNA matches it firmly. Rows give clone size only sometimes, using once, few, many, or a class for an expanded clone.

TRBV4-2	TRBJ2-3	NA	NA	TGTGCCAGCAGCCCAGACTCTAGCCAAAGCACAGATACGCAGTATTTT	CASSPDSSQSTDTQYF
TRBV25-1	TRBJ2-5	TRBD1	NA	TGTGCCAGCAGTCCCAAACAGGGGAAACAAGAGACCCAGTACTTC	CASSPKQGKQETQYF
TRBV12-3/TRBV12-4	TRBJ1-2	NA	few	TGTGCCAGCAAACAGTCTAACTATGGCTACACCTTC	CASKQSNYGYTF
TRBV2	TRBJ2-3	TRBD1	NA	TGTGCCAGCAGTGGGACAGGGGGCTGGACAGATACGCAGTATTTT	CASSGTGGWTDTQYF
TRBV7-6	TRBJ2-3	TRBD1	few	TGTGCCAGCAGCCACGTAGGACAGGGTGGAACAGATACGCAGTATTTT	CASSHVGQGGTDTQYF
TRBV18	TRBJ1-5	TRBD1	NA	TGTGCCAGCTCACCAGGACAGGGCAGGTCGGATCAGCCCCAGCATTTT	CASSPGQGRSDQPQHF
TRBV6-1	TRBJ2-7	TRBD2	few	TGTGCCAGCACCTTAAGGGCCAATCCGGGACTAGCAGTCGAGCAGTACTTC	CASTLRANPGLAVEQYF
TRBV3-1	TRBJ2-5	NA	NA	TGTGCCAGCACCCTCGACCTAGGGGGGAGGGAGACCCAGTACTTC	CASTLDLGGRETQYF
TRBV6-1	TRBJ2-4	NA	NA	TGTGCCAGCAATTCAGGGACATTAGCCAAAAACATTCAGTACTTC	CASNSGTLAKNIQYF
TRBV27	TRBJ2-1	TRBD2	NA	TGTGCCAGCGGCCGGACTAGCGGGGGGCATAATGAGCAGTTCTTC	CASGRTSGGHNEQFF
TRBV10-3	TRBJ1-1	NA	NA	TGTGCCATCAGTGAGCAGTCCAGGGCGGTCACTGAAGCTTTCTTT	CAISEQSRAVTEAFF
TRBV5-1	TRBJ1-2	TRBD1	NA	TGCGCCAGCAACTCCTCAGGGGGCCCTGGCTACACCTTC	CASNSSGGPGYTF
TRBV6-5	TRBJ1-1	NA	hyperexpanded	TGTGCCAGCAGTTACGGTCTTGGGAGAGAGAACACTGAAGCTTTCTTT	CASSYGLGRENTEAFF
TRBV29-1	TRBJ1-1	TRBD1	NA	TGCAGCGTTGGTAAGGGGGCAGAGACTGAAGCTTTCTTT	CSVGKGAETEAFF
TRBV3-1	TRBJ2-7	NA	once	TGTGCCAGCAGCCAAGCAATGGCGGGGATCTACGAGCAGTACTTC	CASSQAMAGIYEQYF
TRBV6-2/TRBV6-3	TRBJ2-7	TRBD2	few	TGTGCCAGCAGTCCAATAGCGGGGGAAACCTACGAGCAGTACTTC	CASSPIAGETYEQYF
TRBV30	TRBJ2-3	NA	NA	TGTGCCTGGAGTGCCAGGACTTCTAGCACAGATACGCAGTATTTT	CAWSARTSSTDTQYF
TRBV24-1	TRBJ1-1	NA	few	TGTGCCACCAGAAGCTCACAGTTGAACACTGAAGCTTTCTTT	CATRSSQLNTEAFF
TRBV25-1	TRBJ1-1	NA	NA	TGTGCCAGCAGGTGGGGGTTGGACACTGAAGCTTTCTTT	CASRWGLDTEAFF
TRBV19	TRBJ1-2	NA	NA	TGTGCCAGTATACGGAGAGGGTCGGCTAACTATGGCTACACCTTC	CASIRRGSANYGYTF
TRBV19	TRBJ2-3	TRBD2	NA	TGTGCCAGTAGTATAACTAGCGGGGGAGCCACAGATACGCAGTATTTT	CASSITSGGATDTQYF
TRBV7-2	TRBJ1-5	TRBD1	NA	TGTGCCAGCAGCTCTCAGGGGGGGCGTAATCAGCCCCAGCATTTT	CASSSQGGRNQPQHF
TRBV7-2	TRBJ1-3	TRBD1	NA	TGTGCCAGCAGCTTAGCCGGGACAGGGGCCTCTGGAAACACCATATATTTT	CASSLAGTGASGNTIYF
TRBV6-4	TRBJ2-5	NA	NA	TGTGCCAGCAGTGACGGCGGACCCCTGGAGACCCAGTACTTC	CASSDGGPLETQYF
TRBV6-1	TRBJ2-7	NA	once	TGTGCCAGCAGTGAAGCTCGGGGACTTGGGTACTTC	CASSEARGLGYF
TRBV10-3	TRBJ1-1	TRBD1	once	TGTGCCATCAGTAGACAGGGGTCGATGAACACTGAAGCTTTCTTT	CAISRQGSMNTEAFF
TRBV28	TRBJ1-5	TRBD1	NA	TGTGCCAGCAGTCAACCGGGACAGGGGGCAAGTCAGCCCCAGCATTTT	CASSQPGQGASQPQHF
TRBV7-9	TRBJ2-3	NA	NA	TGTGCCAACAGCCCGGGGGACTTTAGCACAGATACGCAGTATTTT	CANSPGDFSTDTQYF
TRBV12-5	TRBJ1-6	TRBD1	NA	TGTGCTAGTGGTTTGGGACAGGGCTATAATTCACCCCTCCACTTT	CASGLGQGYNSPLHF
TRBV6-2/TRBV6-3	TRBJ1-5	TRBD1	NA	TGTGCCAGCAGTTACTTGGCAGGGGGAGGGGGCAATCAGCCCCAGCATTTT	CASSYLAGGGGNQPQHF
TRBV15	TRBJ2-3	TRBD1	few	TGTGCCACCAGCAGAACTCCTGACAGGGGAGGTGCCACAGATACGCAGTATTTT	CATSRTPDRGGATDTQYF
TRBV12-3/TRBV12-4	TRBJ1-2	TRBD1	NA	TGTGCCAGCAGTCGACAGGGGGCGAGTGGCTACACCTTC	CASSRQGASGYTF
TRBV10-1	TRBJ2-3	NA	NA	TGCGCCAGCAGTGAGTCGCTTGAGGGAACAGATACGCAGTATTTT	CASSESLEGTDTQYF
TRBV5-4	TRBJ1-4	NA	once	TGTGCCAGCAGCTTGAGAGGTGCAACTAATGAAAAACTGTTTTTT	CASSLRGATNEKLFF
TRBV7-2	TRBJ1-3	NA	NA	TGTGCCAGCAGCTCCGGGACAACTGGAAACACCATATATTTT	CASSSGTTGNTIYF
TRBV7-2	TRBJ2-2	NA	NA	TGTGCCAGCAGCTTAGGCACTCACACCGGGGAGCTGTTTTTT	CASSLGTHTGELFF
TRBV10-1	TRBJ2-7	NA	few	TGCGCCAGCAGTGAGTCAGGGAGTCCCTACGAGCAGTACTTC	CASSESGSPYEQYF
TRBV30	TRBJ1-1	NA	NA	TGTGCCTGGAGTCCCGGACAGAAGAACACTGAAGCTTTCTTT	CAWSPGQKNTEAFF
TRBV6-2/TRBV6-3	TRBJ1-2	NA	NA	TGTGCCAGCAGTAGAGAGACGGTCCTTTCTTATGGCTACACCTTC	CASSRETVLSYGYTF
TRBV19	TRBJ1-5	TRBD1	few	TGTGCCAGTAGGGAAACAGGGGCCCCCAATCAGCCCCAGCATTTT	CASRETGAPNQPQHF